This entry describes one T cell receptor (beta chain). Unique molecular identifiers were used to barcode this TCRbeta library. Each CDR3 protein is one row after TCRdb ran MiXCR on the PCR reads. The data contain about 640,000 distinct CDR3 sequences, 10% to 15% of them singletons. The data derive from a study of T-cell reconstitution after alpha-beta-depleted transplantation in children. This CDR3 is built from 19 residues. Germline V gene lookup returns CDR1 SGHVS and CDR2 FQNEAQ. The J segment lost 2 bases and the V segment lost 5 bases, leaving 13 bases of the junction unmatched. The chain joins TRBV7-8 to TRBJ2-1; 12 bases fit TRBD2. The source is a male patient between 10 and 17 years old who had a stem cell transplant for acute myeloid leukemia, so the T cells may come from the graft donor. Source: PBMCs, mostly from graft donor cells, taken 360 days after TCRalphabeta/CD19-depleted stem cell transplant. This chain's CDR3 is CASSPSPSGRVSPYNEQFF. The CDR3, as DNA: TGTGCCAGCAGCCCAAGTCCTAGCGGGAGGGTCTCACCCTACAATGAGCAGTTCTTC.